This TCR beta chain was obtained from a study of T cell repertoires in aging, cancer and after chemotherapy. Amplification of TCR beta used genomic DNA extracted from peripheral blood. The germline CDR1 and CDR2 sequences are LNHDA and SQIVND (reference sequence). Trimming took off 9 bases at V and 5 bases at J, with 16 bases between the two ends. The CDR3 extends over 13 amino acids. Multiplex touch-down PCR with TRB-A/B primers amplified rearranged V-D-J TRB sequences. From the multiplex PCR reads, TCRdb called clonotypes with MiXCR, one entry per CDR3 protein. The sample includes roughly 6,500 distinct CDR3 sequences, about 32% seen only once; the top ten take 25% to 35%.

The sequence came from a human donor with a blood cancer. Sequencing was done on a sample of blood. The J gene is TRBJ2-5, the V gene TRBV19; D not resolved. The CDR3, as DNA: TGTGCCAGCTCACCACCCTCCCTTGAGACCCAGTACTTC. Encoded protein: CASSPPSLETQYF.